The 12 T cell receptor beta chains below come from one sample, sequenced in a study of blood T cells in healthy people across ages. Together with a sample-barcoded 5' primer, a J-beta primer mix was included in a second PCR lasting roughly 7 to 11 cycles. From the 5' RACE reads, TCRdb called clonotypes with MiXCR, one entry per CDR3 protein. The sample carries hundreds of thousands of distinct CDR3 sequences, roughly 31% recorded once. Material: blood. These receptors came from a woman of 80 years or more in good health.

The chain combines TRBV27 with TRBJ2-2, with D perhaps assigned TRBD1 or TRBD2 (6 bases each). Trimming shortened V by 6 bases and J by 2 bases, and 16 bases separated the two germline ends. The CDR3 contains 16 residues. CDR1 is MNHEY and CDR2 is SMNVEV in the germline V gene (reference sequence). The CDR3 sequence is CASRNTGAVNTGELFF. The CDR3 DNA follows: TGTGCCAGCAGAAATACGGGGGCAGTAAACACCGGGGAGCTGTTTTTT.

This clonotype has ten or more counts. The V gene is TRBV28, the J gene TRBJ2-6; D tentatively fits TRBD1 or TRBD2 (6 bases each). The CDR3 totals 16 residues. The V gene's germline CDR1 is MDHEN and CDR2 SYDVKM. The germline V and J ends were trimmed by 6 bases and 4 bases, with 16 bases remaining between them. The CDR3 DNA follows: TGTGCCAGCAGGCACACCCGGGGGCCGGGGGCCAACGTCCTGACTTTC. Its protein product is CASRHTRGPGANVLTF.

Points on this clonotype: A much larger clone differs by one base, so this may be a read error. The chain joins TRBV19 to TRBJ2-1; no clear D gene. Per germline, CDR1 LNHDA and CDR2 SQIVND (reference sequence). The CDR3 runs to 13 residues. Trimming removed 3 bases at V and 10 bases at J, with 13 bases between. The CDR3 DNA reads TGTGCCAGTAGTATGAGGAAAACCTACGAGCAGTTCTTC. Translation: CASSMRKTYEQFF.

This clonotype was seen a few times. The chain uses TRBV19 and TRBJ1-5; 7 bases map to TRBD1. V trimming: 3 bases; J trimming: 9 bases; junction bases outside the gene matches: 11. CDR3 length: 15 residues. Germline-derived CDR1 and CDR2 are LNHDA and SQIVND (reference sequence). CDR3 sequence (DNA): TGTGCCAGTAGTATCTCGGGACAGCCCCTTCGGCCCCAGCATTTT. Translation gives CASSISGQPLRPQHF.

Comments on this clonotype: At one boundary the junction diverges from the germline segment, which might be a read error. The chain has TRBV24-1 and TRBJ2-2, with D maybe TRBD2 (5 bases). The CDR3 runs to 16 residues. CDR1 and CDR2 from the germline V gene are KGHDR and SFDVKD. CDR3 loop: CATSDLHGVSTGERFF. In nucleotides, the CDR3 is TGTGCCACCAGTGATTTGCACGGGGTATCCACCGGGGAGCGGTTTTTT.

J is TRBJ1-5 and V is TRBV2, with D possibly TRBD1 on 6 matching bases. The CDR3 loop spans 16 amino acids. Germline V CDR1 and CDR2: SNHLY, FYNNEI. V shed 7 bases and J shed 2 bases, with 18 bases lying between them. CDR3 region: CASTPDSLYGNQPQHF. The CDR3 DNA sequence: TGTGCCAGCACCCCGGACAGTCTTTACGGCAATCAGCCCCAGCATTTT.

This clonotype showed up many times. The CDR3 DNA reads as TGTGCCAGCAGCTCCACCGGGACCCTAACGGGGGGGGAGCAGTACTTC. Translated: CASSSTGTLTGGEQYF. This chain connects TRBV5-4 to TRBJ2-7; the match to TRBD2 covers 8 bases. In germline, CDR1 is SGHNT, CDR2 YYREEE (reference sequence). This CDR3 contains 16 residues. Trimming removed 3 bases from V and 7 bases from J; junction bases left unmatched: 15.

This clonotype has a handful of counts. The chain links TRBV5-1 to TRBJ2-7; D possibly corresponds to TRBD2 (6 bases). Germline values: CDR1 SGHRS, CDR2 YFSETQ. V lost 5 bases to trimming and J lost 0 bases, with 12 bases between them. This CDR3 region has 14 residues. This CDR3 reads CASRSGLSSYEQYF. CDR3 nucleotides: TGCGCCAGCAGGTCGGGACTTAGCTCCTACGAGCAGTACTTC.

This clonotype showed up many times. The chain has TRBV6-1 and TRBJ2-3; D is unresolved. Trimming took 6 bases from V and 2 from J, leaving 9 bases between them. The CDR3 totals 13 residues. Per the germline V gene, CDR1 is MNHNS and CDR2 is SASEGT. The DNA for the CDR3 is TGTGCCAGCAGCGACGGCCTCACAGATACGCAGTATTTT. Its translation is CASSDGLTDTQYF.

This clonotype was seen many times. The V gene is TRBV15, the J gene TRBJ2-7; 9 bases agree with TRBD1. The CDR3 covers 15 residues. The ends lost 1 base at V and 3 bases at J; junction bases unmatched: 4. CDR1 and CDR2 from the germline V gene are LNHNV and YYDKDF (reference sequence). The CDR3 reads CATSRAGQGFYEQYF. As DNA, the CDR3 is TGTGCCACCAGCAGAGCGGGACAGGGCTTCTACGAGCAGTACTTC.

This clonotype occurred many times. The chain couples TRBV11-3 to TRBJ2-7; possible D gene TRBD1, 5 bases. This CDR3 spans 12 amino acids. Looked up from germline, CDR1 is SGHNT and CDR2 is YENEEA. The germline V and J ends were trimmed by 5 bases and 5 bases, with 10 bases remaining between them. The CDR3 DNA is TGTGCCAGCAGCAACCCAGGGAACGAGCAGTACTTC. Amino acids: CASSNPGNEQYF.

This clonotype has a count of ten or more. The chain carries TRBV6-5 and TRBJ1-2; tentatively, D is TRBD1 (5 bases). Trimming shortened V by 5 bases and J by 4 bases, and 14 bases separated the two germline ends. CDR3 length: 14 residues. Germline V CDR1 and CDR2: MNHEY, SVGAGI. CDR3 DNA: TGTGCCAGCAGTCCCGGGACGGCTATCTATGGCTACACCTTC. Protein sequence: CASSPGTAIYGYTF.